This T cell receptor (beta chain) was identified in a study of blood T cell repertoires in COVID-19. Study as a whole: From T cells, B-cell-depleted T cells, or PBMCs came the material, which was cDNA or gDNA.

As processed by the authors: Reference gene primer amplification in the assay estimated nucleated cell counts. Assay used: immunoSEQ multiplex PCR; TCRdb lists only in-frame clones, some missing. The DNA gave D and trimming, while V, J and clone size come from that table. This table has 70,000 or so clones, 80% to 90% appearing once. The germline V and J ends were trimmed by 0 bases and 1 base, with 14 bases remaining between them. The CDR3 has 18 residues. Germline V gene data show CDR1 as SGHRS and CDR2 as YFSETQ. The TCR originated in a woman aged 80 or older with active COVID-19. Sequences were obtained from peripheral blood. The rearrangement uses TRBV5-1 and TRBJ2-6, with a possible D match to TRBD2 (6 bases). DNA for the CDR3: TGCGCCAGCAGCTTGGGAGGGAGGTCCAATTCTGGGGCCAACGTCCTGACTTTC. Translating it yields CASSLGGRSNSGANVLTF.